This T cell receptor (beta chain) originates from a study of tumor T cells in aggressive B-cell lymphoma. Germline V gene sequence: CDR1 SGHDN, CDR2 FVKESK. The CDR3 loop spans 15 amino acids. V was trimmed by 1 base and J by 1 base, leaving 7 bases between them. Only a few counts were recorded for this clone. Method: immunoSEQ multiplex PCR; TCRdb's copy keeps in-frame clones and lacks some. This sample has under 2,500 clones; around 93% occur once, and the top ten carry 6% to 8.5%. This TCR was sampled from an adult with diffuse large B cell lymphoma. The gene calls are TRBV14 and TRBJ2-2; the D gene is possibly TRBD1 (5 bases). Sequencing used tumor tissue. Written as DNA, the CDR3 is TGTGCCAGCAGCCAAGTAACAGGGAACACCGGGGAGCTGTTTTTT. Encoded protein: CASSQVTGNTGELFF.